This T cell receptor (beta chain) was found in a study of cytomegalovirus exposure and HLA in healthy donors. Both 60 Vbeta primers and 13 Jbeta primers went into the PCR. Assay used: immunoSEQ multiplex PCR; TCRdb lists only in-frame clones, some missing. Found here are around 78,000 clones, roughly 80% of them singletons; the top ten hold approximately 1%. The germline CDR1 and CDR2 sequences are SGHRS and YFSETQ. This CDR3 spans 14 amino acids. As regards this clone: Germline and junction disagree at one end, which may indicate a read error.

The sequenced sample consisted of PBMCs. The chain uses TRBV5-1 and TRBJ2-3; 14 bases line up with TRBD2. The sequence was obtained from a male donor in good health and CMV-seronegative. CDR3 in amino acids: CVSSTSGGADTQYF. In nucleotides, the CDR3 is TGCGTCAGCTCGACTAGCGGGGGGGCAGATACGCAGTATTTT.